This is a list of T cell receptor beta chains from one sample in a study of shared clonotypes between healthy human individuals. Using immunoSEQ multiplex PCR, the repertoire was profiled, and TCRdb retains in-frame clones only, with some absent. The sample has hundreds of thousands of clones, 80% to 95% seen once. Sequenced sample: naive CD8+ T cells sorted from blood. These receptors were collected from a young man in good health. CDR3s include the opening cysteine and the closing phenylalanine or tryptophan. A D gene is named only where the DNA matches it firmly. The listing skips clone size in some rows; elsewhere it reads once, few, many or a size class.

length | size | J | V | D | DNA | CDR3
15 | . | TRBJ2-1 | TRBV29-1 | . | TGCAGCGTTGAGAAGGGGGAACGGGAGTACAATGAGCAGTTCTTC | CSVEKGEREYNEQFF
16 | . | TRBJ2-1 | TRBV9 | TRBD2 | TGTGCCAGCAGCGTGCTAGCGGGTCCCTTCGCCAATGAGCAGTTCTTC | CASSVLAGPFANEQFF
12 | . | TRBJ2-3 | TRBV2 | . | TGTGCCAGCAGTGACTTGACAGATACGCAGTATTTT | CASSDLTDTQYF
12 | . | TRBJ2-7 | TRBV25-1 | . | TGTGCCAGCAGTGGGTATCGTTACGAGCAGTACTTC | CASSGYRYEQYF
14 | . | TRBJ2-2 | TRBV29-1 | . | TGCAGCGTTGCTGGTACGGCCCTTCCCGGGGAGCTGTTTTTT | CSVAGTALPGELFF
16 | . | TRBJ2-1 | TRBV10-1 | . | TGCGCCAGCAGTGATTCACAGGGAATCCCTTACAATGAGCAGTTCTTC | CASSDSQGIPYNEQFF
15 | . | TRBJ2-3 | TRBV9 | TRBD2 | TGTGCCAGCAGTGCAGCGGGAGCCCGCACAGATACGCAGTATTTT | CASSAAGARTDTQYF
11 | many | TRBJ1-3 | TRBV25-1 | . | TGTGCCAGCACCCCTGGAGACACCATATATTTT | CASTPGDTIYF
13 | . | TRBJ1-2 | TRBV7-8 | . | TGTGCCAGCAGCCTTCAGGGGAGGGGTGGCTACACCTTC | CASSLQGRGGYTF
15 | . | TRBJ1-4 | TRBV5-1 | . | TGCGCCAGCAGCTTGGTGGACAGTACTAATGAAAAACTGTTTTTT | CASSLVDSTNEKLFF
13 | few | TRBJ1-2 | TRBV27 | . | TGTGCCAGCAGTCCCAACGGGAGGCATGGCTACACCTTC | CASSPNGRHGYTF
17 | . | TRBJ2-5 | TRBV4-1 | TRBD2 | TGCGCCAGCAGCCTAAGACTAGCGGGAGGTGATCAAGAGACCCAGTACTTC | CASSLRLAGGDQETQYF
17 | . | TRBJ2-3 | TRBV7-6 | . | TGTGCCAGCAGCCAAAAGGTGGCAGGGGAAGGCACAGATACGCAGTATTTT | CASSQKVAGEGTDTQYF
17 | . | TRBJ2-1 | TRBV19 | . | TGTGCCAGTAGTATAGTTTGGGGACTTGGTCGGTACAATGAGCAGTTCTTC | CASSIVWGLGRYNEQFF
16 | . | TRBJ2-7 | TRBV7-9 | TRBD1 | TGTGCCAGCAGCCCGACGGACAGGGCGGAGCACTACGAGCAGTACTTC | CASSPTDRAEHYEQYF
14 | few | TRBJ1-5 | TRBV4-1 | TRBD1 | TGCGCCAGCACCAGCGGGACAGGCAATCAGCCCCAGCATTTT | CASTSGTGNQPQHF
18 | . | TRBJ2-3 | TRBV2 | . | TGTGCCAGCAGTGAGAGTCCTGCCGGGGTTGGGGCCACAGATACGCAGTATTTT | CASSESPAGVGATDTQYF
16 | . | TRBJ1-1 | TRBV27 | . | TGTGCCAGTCGGGCGGGAGCCGGGGGGATGAACACTGAAGCTTTCTTT | CASRAGAGGMNTEAFF
13 | . | TRBJ2-7 | TRBV28 | TRBD2 | TGTGCCAGCAGTACCCTAGCGGGAGTCGAGCAGTACTTC | CASSTLAGVEQYF
12 | . | TRBJ2-7 | TRBV2 | . | TGTGCCAGCAGAGAGCAGGCTGCCGAGCAGTACTTC | CASREQAAEQYF
15 | . | TRBJ1-5 | TRBV4-1 | TRBD1 | TGCGCCAGCAGCCACAGCCCAGGGGGGGATCAGCCCCAGCATTTT | CASSHSPGGDQPQHF